This TCR beta chain is drawn from a study of control samples from healthy donors and cancer patients. Sequencing used immunoSEQ multiplex PCR; TCRdb keeps in-frame clones, though not all of them. The profile shows about 170,000 clones, approximately 92% of them singletons. V lost 5 bases, J lost 6 bases, and 10 bases lay in between. The CDR3 is 12 residues long. The V gene's germline CDR1 is MNHEY and CDR2 SVGAGI. The clonotype originates from a woman aged 60-75 years in good health. The chain has TRBV6-5 and TRBJ1-2; tentatively, D is TRBD1 (5 bases). Material: blood. The CDR3 region has the DNA TGTGCCAGCAGTACTCGGGGACATGGCTACACCTTC. It is translated as CASSTRGHGYTF.